The entry below describes one TCR beta chain. Its antigen remains unknown. These data are taken from a study of blood T cells in healthy people across ages. For the second PCR, which ran for roughly 7 to 11 cycles, a sample-barcoded 5' primer and a J-beta primer mix were used. A template-switch adaptor with 12 random nucleotides tagged each cDNA molecule. TCRdb independently ran MiXCR on the 5' RACE reads; one entry per CDR3 protein. The sample consists of more than 650,000 distinct CDR3 sequences, roughly 26% of them appearing once. Overall study findings and caveats: What prevented conclusive comparison of naive and antigen-experienced cells was that PBMCs were unsorted.

With 4 bases removed from V and 8 bases from J, the gap between germline ends came to 24 bases. This CDR3 is 17 amino acids long. CDR1 is MNHEY and CDR2 is SVGEGT in the germline V gene. These data were likewise used in another study, on T cells of mothers and their children. This second report adds: A few healthy Caucasian mothers gave samples, and so did their six children. The overlap seen between related mothers and children slightly exceeded that of unrelated pairs, though not significantly.

Sequenced: blood. The rearrangement joins TRBV6-2 or TRBV6-3 to TRBJ1-3; the D is unclear. This TCR was sampled from a boy between 5 and 17 years old in good health. The CDR3 sequence: CASSLLVNDAQEDTIYF. The CDR3 DNA reads TGTGCCAGCAGTTTACTCGTCAACGACGCCCAGGAGGACACCATATATTTT.